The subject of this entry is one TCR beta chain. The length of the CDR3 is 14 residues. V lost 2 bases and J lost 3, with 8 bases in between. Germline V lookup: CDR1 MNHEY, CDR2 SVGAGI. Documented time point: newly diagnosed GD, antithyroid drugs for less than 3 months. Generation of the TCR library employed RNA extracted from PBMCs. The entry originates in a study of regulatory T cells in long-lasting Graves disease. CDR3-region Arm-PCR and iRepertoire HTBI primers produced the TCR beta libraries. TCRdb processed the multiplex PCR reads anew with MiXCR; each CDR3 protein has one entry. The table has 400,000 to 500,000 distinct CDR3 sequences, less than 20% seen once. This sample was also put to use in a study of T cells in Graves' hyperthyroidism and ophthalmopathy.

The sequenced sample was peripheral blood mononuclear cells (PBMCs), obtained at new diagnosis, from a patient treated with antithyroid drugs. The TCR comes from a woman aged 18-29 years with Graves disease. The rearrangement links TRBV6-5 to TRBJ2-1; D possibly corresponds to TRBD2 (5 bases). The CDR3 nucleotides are TGTGCCAGCAGTTACGTCGGACTCTACAATGAGCAGTTCTTC. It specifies CASSYVGLYNEQFF.